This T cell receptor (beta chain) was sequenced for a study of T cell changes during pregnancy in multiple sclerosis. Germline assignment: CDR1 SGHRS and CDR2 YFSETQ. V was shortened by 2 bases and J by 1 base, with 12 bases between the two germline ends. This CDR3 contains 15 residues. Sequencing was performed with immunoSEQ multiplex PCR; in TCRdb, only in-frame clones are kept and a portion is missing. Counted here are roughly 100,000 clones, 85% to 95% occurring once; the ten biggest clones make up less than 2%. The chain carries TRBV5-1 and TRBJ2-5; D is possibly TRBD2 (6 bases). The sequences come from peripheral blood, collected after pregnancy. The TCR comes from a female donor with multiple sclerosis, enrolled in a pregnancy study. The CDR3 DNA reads TGCGCCAGCAGCTTCGGGGGTTTCTTCCAAGAGACCCAGTACTTC. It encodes CASSFGGFFQETQYF.